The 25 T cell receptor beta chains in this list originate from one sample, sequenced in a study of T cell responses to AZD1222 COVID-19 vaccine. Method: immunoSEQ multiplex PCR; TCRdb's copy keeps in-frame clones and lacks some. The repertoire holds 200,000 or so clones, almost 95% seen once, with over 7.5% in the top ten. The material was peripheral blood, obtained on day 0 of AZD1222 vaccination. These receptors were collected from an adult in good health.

CDR3 nucleotide sequence: TGTGCCAGCAGTTTATCGTGGACAGGTTCCTACGAGCAGTACTTC. Translation gives CASSLSWTGSYEQYF. This chain uses TRBV27 with TRBJ2-7; TRBD1 agrees at 7 bases. CDR1 is MNHEY, CDR2 SMNVEV, per germline (reference sequence). Trimming at V came to 0 bases and at J to 1 base, leaving 3 bases not matched to a gene. The CDR3 sequence is 15 residues long.

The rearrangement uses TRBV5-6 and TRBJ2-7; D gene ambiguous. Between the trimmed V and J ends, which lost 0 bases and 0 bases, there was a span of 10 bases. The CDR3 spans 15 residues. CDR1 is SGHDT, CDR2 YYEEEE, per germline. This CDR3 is CASSLVFRSSYEQYF. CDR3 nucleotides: TGTGCCAGCAGCTTGGTCTTCAGAAGCTCCTACGAGCAGTACTTC.

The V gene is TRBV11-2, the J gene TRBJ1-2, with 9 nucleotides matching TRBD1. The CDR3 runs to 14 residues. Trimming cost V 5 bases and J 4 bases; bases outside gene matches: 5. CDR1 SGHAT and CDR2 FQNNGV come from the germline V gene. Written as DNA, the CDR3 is TGTGCCAGCAGCACGGGGACAGGGCGCTATGGCTACACCTTC. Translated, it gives CASSTGTGRYGYTF.

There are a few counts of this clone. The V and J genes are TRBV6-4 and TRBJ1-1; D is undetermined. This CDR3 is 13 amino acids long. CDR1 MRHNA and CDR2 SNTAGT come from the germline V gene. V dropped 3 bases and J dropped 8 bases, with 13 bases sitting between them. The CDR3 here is CASSESLQTEAFF. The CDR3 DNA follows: TGTGCCAGCAGTGAATCCCTGCAGACAGAAGCTTTCTTT.

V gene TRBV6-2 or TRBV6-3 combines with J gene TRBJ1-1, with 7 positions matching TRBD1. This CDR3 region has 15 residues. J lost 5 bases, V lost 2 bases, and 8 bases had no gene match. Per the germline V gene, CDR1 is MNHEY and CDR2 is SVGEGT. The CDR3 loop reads CASSYSGRGATEAFF. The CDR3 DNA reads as TGTGCCAGCAGTTACAGCGGCAGGGGGGCGACTGAAGCTTTCTTT.

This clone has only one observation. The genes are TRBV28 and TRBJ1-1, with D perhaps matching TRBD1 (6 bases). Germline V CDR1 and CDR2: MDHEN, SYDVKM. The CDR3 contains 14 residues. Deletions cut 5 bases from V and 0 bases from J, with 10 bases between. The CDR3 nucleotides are TGTGCCAGCAGTCCCGGGGGCATGAACACTGAAGCTTTCTTT. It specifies CASSPGGMNTEAFF.

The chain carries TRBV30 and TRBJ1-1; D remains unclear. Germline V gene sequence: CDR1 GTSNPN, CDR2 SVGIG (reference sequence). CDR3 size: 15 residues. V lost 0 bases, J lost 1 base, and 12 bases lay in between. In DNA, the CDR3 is TGTGCCTGGAGTGTAGGCGGCAGCTCGAACACTGAAGCTTTCTTT. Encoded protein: CAWSVGGSSNTEAFF.

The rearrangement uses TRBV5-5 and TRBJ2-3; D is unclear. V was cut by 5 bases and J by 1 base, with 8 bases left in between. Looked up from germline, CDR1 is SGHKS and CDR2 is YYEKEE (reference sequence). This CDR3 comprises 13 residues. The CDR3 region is CASRSQGTDTQYF. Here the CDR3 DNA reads TGTGCCAGCAGGAGCCAGGGCACAGATACGCAGTATTTT.

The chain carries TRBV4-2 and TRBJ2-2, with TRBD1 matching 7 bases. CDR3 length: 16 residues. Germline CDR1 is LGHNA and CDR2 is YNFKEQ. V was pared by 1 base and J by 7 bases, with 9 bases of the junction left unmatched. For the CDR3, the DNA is TGTGCCAGCAGCCAAGCCGGGACAGTTTCCTACGGGGAGCTGTTTTTT. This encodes CASSQAGTVSYGELFF.

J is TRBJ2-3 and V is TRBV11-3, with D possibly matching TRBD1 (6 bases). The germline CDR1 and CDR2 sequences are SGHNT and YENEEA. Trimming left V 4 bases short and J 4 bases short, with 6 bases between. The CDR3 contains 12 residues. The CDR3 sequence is CASSSGADTQYF. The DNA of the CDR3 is TGTGCCAGCAGCTCAGGGGCAGATACGCAGTATTTT.

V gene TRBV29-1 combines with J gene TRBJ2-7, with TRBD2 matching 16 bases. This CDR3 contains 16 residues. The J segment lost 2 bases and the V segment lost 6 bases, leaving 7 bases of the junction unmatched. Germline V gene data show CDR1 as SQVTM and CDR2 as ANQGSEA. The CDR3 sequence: CSVRSGTSGRAYEQYF. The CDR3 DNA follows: TGCAGCGTCCGATCCGGGACTAGCGGGAGGGCCTACGAGCAGTACTTC.

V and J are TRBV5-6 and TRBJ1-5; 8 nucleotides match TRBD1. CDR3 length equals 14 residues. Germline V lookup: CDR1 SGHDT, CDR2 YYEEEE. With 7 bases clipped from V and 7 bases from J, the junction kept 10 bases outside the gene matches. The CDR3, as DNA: TGTGCCAGCCACCGGGACAGGAGGAGCCAGCCCCAGCATTTT. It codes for CASHRDRRSQPQHF.

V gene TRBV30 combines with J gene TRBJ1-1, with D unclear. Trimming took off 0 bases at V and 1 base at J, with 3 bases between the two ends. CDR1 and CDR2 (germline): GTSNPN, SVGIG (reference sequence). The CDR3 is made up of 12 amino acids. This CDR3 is CAWSVRNTEAFF. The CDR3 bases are TGTGCCTGGAGTGTACGGAACACTGAAGCTTTCTTT.

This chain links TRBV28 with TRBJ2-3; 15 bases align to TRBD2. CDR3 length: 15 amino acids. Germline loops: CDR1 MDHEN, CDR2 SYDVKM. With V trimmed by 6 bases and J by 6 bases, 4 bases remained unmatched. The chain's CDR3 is CASRRTSGRGDTQYF. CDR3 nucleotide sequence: TGTGCCAGCAGGCGGACTAGCGGGAGGGGCGATACGCAGTATTTT.

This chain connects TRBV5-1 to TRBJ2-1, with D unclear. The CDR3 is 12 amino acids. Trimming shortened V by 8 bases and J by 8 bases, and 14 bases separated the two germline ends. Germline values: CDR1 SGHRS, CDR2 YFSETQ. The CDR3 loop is CASTDVGYEQFF. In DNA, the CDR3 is TGCGCCAGTACTGATGTGGGTTATGAGCAGTTCTTC.

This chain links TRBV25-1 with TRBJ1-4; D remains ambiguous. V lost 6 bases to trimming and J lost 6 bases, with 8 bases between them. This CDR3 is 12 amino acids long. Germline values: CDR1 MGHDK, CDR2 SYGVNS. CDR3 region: CASREEDEKLFF. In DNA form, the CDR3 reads TGTGCCAGCAGGGAAGAGGATGAAAAACTGTTTTTT.

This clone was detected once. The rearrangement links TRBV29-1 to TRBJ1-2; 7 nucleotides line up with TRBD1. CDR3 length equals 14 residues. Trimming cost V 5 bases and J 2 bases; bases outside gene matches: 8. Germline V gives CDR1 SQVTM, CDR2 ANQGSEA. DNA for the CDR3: TGCAGCGTTCCCCAGGGGGGTTACAACTATGGCTACACCTTC. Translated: CSVPQGGYNYGYTF.

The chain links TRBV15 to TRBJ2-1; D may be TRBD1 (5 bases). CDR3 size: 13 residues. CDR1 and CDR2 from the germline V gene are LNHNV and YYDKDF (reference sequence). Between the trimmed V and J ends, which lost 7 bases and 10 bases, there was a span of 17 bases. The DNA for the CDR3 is TGTGCCACCAAAGGGAACAGTCAGGGCGAGCAGTTCTTC. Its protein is CATKGNSQGEQFF.

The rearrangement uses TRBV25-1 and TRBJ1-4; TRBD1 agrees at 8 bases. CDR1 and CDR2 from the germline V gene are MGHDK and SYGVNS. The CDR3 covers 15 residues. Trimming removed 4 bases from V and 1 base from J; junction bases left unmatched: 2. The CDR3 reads CASSGTGGTNEKLFF. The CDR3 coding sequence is TGTGCCAGCAGTGGAACAGGGGGAACTAATGAAAAACTGTTTTTT.

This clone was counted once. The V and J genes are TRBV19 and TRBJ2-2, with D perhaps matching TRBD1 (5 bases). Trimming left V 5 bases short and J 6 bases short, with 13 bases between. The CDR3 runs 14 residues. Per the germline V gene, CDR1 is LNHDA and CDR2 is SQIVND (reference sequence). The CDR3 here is CASSPQGSAGELFF. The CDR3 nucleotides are TGTGCCAGTAGTCCCCAGGGATCGGCCGGGGAGCTGTTTTTT.

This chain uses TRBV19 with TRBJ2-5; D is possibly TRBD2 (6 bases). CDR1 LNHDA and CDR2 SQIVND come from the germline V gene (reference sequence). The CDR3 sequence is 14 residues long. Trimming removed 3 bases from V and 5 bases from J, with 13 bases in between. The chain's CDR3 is CASSIGGGSETQYF. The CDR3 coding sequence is TGTGCCAGTAGTATCGGTGGGGGGTCGGAGACCCAGTACTTC.

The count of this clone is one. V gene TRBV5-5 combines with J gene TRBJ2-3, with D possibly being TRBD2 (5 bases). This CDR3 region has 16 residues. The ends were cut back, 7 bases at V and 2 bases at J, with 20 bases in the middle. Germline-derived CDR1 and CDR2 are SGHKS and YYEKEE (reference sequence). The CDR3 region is CASVGRRSGYTDTQYF. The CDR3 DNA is TGTGCCAGCGTCGGTAGGAGAAGCGGATACACAGATACGCAGTATTTT.

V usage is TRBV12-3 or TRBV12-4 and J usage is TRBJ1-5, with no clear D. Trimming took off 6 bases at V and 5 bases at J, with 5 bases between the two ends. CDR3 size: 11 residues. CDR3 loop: CASSIDQPQHF. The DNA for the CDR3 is TGTGCCAGCAGCATAGATCAGCCCCAGCATTTT.

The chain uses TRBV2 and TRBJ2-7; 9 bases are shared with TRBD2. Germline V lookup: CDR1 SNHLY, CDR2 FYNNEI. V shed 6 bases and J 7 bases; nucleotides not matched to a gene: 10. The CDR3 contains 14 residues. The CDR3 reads CASSTFSGRGEQYF. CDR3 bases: TGTGCCAGCAGCACCTTTAGCGGGAGAGGGGAGCAGTACTTC.

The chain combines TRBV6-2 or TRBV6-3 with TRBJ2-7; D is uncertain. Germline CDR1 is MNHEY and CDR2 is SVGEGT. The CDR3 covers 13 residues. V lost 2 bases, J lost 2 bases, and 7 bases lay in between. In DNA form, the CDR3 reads TGTGCCAGCAGTTACGCCAGACCCTACGAGCAGTACTTC. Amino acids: CASSYARPYEQYF.